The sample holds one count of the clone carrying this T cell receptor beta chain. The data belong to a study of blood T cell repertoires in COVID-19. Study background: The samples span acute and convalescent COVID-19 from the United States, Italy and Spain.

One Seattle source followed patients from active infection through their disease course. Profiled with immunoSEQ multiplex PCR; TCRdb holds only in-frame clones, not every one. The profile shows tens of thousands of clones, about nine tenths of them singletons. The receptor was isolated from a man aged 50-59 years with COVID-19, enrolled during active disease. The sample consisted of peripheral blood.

Here the CDR3 reads CAWSAGQGAGEAFF. The CDR3 DNA reads TGTGCCTGGAGTGCCGGACAGGGGGCGGGAGAAGCTTTCTTT. The chain joins TRBV30 to TRBJ1-1; 11 bases match TRBD1. The CDR3 extends over 14 amino acids. Germline CDR1 and CDR2: GTSNPN and SVGIG (reference sequence). V lost 1 base, J lost 8 bases, and 6 bases stayed unmatched.